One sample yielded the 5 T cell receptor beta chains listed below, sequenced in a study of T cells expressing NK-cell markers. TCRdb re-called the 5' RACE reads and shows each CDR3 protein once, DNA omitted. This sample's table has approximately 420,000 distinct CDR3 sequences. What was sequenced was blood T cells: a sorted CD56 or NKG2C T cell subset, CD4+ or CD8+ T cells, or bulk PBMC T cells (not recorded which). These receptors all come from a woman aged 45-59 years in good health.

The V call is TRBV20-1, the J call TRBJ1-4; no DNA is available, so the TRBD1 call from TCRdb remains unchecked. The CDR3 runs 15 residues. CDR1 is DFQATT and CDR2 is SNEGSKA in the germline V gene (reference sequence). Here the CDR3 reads CSARGARSTNEKLFF.

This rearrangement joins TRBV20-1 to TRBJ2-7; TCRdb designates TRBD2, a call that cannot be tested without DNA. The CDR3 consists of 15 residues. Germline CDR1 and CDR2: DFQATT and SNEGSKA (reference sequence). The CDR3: CSARADPTSGVGQYF.

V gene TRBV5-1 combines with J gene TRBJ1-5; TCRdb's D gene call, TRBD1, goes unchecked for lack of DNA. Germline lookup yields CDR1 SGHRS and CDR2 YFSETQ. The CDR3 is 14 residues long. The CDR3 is CASSPQGDRQPQHF.

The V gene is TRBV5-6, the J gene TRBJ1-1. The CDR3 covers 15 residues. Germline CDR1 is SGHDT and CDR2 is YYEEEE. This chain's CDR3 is CASSLATLGSTEAFF.

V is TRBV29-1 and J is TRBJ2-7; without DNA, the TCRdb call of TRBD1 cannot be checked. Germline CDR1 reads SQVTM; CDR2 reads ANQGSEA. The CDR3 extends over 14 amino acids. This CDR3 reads CSVDGTVEGYEQYF.